Listed below are T cell receptor beta chains from one sample, sequenced in a study of T cell repertoires in cytomegalovirus infection. TCRdb reprocessed the reads via MiXCR and lists one record per CDR3 protein. The table lists 340,000 or so distinct CDR3 sequences, 25% of them singletons. These receptors have no identified antigens. The sample here was cultured PBMCs, taken from culture after CMV antigen stimulation. The receptors derive from a human donor in good health (CMV status not recorded). Some clones in this sample may be carry-over from other donors' samples. Both conserved end residues are part of each CDR3. Each record gives: clone size, J gene, D gene, V gene, CDR3 DNA, CDR3 protein. A D gene is named only where the DNA matches it firmly. Only part of the rows carry a size: once, few, many, or a class if the clone is expanded.

- TRBJ1-6 TRBD1 TRBV7-2 TGTGCCAGCAGCTTAGCGACAGGGGGCCTAGGTAATTCACCCCTCCACTTT CASSLATGGLGNSPLHF
- TRBJ1-6 - TRBV5-1 TGCGCCAGCAGCCAGCAGGGGCAGGGTTCACCCCTCCACTTT CASSQQGQGSPLHF
- TRBJ1-5 TRBD1 TRBV6-6 TGTGCCAGCAGGCGGGACAGACCCTTGGAGCCCCAGCATTTT CASRRDRPLEPQHF
few TRBJ2-1 TRBD2 TRBV24-1 TGTGCCACCAGTGATTTGACTAGCGGGAGGCCCAGCTCCTACAATGAGCAGTTCTTC CATSDLTSGRPSSYNEQFF
few TRBJ1-2 TRBD1 TRBV12-3/TRBV12-4 TGTGCCAGCAGTTTTTTTGGGACAGCGGGCCACTCGGGCTATGGCTACACCTTC CASSFFGTAGHSGYGYTF
- TRBJ2-7 TRBD1 TRBV15 TGTGCCACCAGCAGAGGACAGGGGGCCTACGAGCAGTACTTC CATSRGQGAYEQYF
- TRBJ2-7 - TRBV28 TGTGCCAGCAGTGCCTCAGGCTACGAGCAGTACTTC CASSASGYEQYF
- TRBJ2-1 - TRBV12-3/TRBV12-4 TGTGCCAGCAGTTTATCCTCAGGATTCGGAACCTACAATGAGCAGTTCTTC CASSLSSGFGTYNEQFF
- TRBJ2-3 TRBD1 TRBV29-1 TGCAGCGTTGACGGACAGGGGGGAGTAGATACGCAGTATTTT CSVDGQGGVDTQYF
- TRBJ1-2 - TRBV15 TGTGCCACCAGCAGGGGAGGAGTAGACTATGGCTACACCTTC CATSRGGVDYGYTF
few TRBJ1-1 - TRBV27 TGTGCCAGCAGTTTAGGGGGACATGCGATGGGCACTGAAGCTTTCTTT CASSLGGHAMGTEAFF
few TRBJ2-7 - TRBV11-1 TGTGCCAGCAGCTTAATTTCTGCGGGACCTAAGTACTTC CASSLISAGPKYF
many TRBJ1-3 - TRBV7-2 TGTGCCAGCAGCTTAGTTATGCCAGGAAACACCATATATTTT CASSLVMPGNTIYF
- TRBJ1-6 - TRBV12-3/TRBV12-4 TGTGCCAGCAGTTTTGTAAGCGCAGGCGGGGGTTCACCCCTCCACTTT CASSFVSAGGGSPLHF
- TRBJ2-1 - TRBV6-1 TGTGCCAGCAAGGCCCAGACAGCTTACAATGAGCAGTTCTTC CASKAQTAYNEQFF
- TRBJ2-1 TRBD2 TRBV20-1 TGCAGTGCTAGAGAGCCGGGACTACCACGAGGGCAGTTCTTC CSAREPGLPRGQFF
- TRBJ2-5 - TRBV7-9 TGTGCCAGCAGCACCCTGGGGATCGGGCAAGAGACCCAGTACTTC CASSTLGIGQETQYF
- TRBJ2-1 - TRBV28 TGTGCCAGCAGTTACATCTATGAGCAGTTCTTC CASSYIYEQFF
many TRBJ2-1 TRBD2 TRBV24-1 TGTGCCACCAGTGATTTGGGGGGAGGGCCTCGCAATGAGCAGTTCTTC CATSDLGGGPRNEQFF
- TRBJ2-1 - TRBV19 TGTGCCAGCTCAGAGGGACGCGAATACAATGAGCAGTTCTTC CASSEGREYNEQFF
many TRBJ2-1 TRBD2 TRBV6-1 TGTGCCAGCAGTTATTCCGGGACTAGCGAAAATGAGCAGTTCTTC CASSYSGTSENEQFF
- TRBJ2-1 TRBD2 TRBV7-6 TGTGCCAGCAGCGCCCCACTAGCGGGGGCCTACAATGAGCAGTTCTTC CASSAPLAGAYNEQFF
- TRBJ2-7 - TRBV10-3 TGTGCCATCAGTGAGAAGAAGGGGTTGGAGCAGTACTTC CAISEKKGLEQYF
- TRBJ2-1 TRBD2 TRBV18 TGTGCCAGCTCACCAGAGCCTCCCGGACTAGCGATGAATGAGCAGTTCTTC CASSPEPPGLAMNEQFF
few TRBJ2-1 - TRBV20-1 TGCAGTGCTAGCCGGACTGAAAATGAGCAGTTCTTC CSASRTENEQFF
- TRBJ2-2 - TRBV3-1 TGTGCCAGCAGCCAAGATTTACGAGTTACCACCTATCAAAACACCGGGGAGCTGTTTTTT CASSQDLRVTTYQNTGELFF
many TRBJ2-5 - TRBV7-2 TGTGCCAGCAGCTCGAGGGGTTCCCAGTACTTC CASSSRGSQYF
once TRBJ2-7 - TRBV12-3/TRBV12-4 TGTGCCAGCAGTTTCTCGGAAAGCTCCTACGAGCAGTACTTC CASSFSESSYEQYF
- TRBJ1-1 - TRBV20-1 TGCAGTGCTAGAGACGTACTTAGAGGGGAGGACACTGAAGCTTTCTTT CSARDVLRGEDTEAFF
- TRBJ2-5 TRBD1 TRBV7-3 TGTGCCAGCAGCGATGGACAGACAGGGGAGACCCAGTACTTC CASSDGQTGETQYF
few TRBJ1-2 TRBD1 TRBV6-6 TGTGCCAGCAGTTACCCACAGGGGGAGAAATATGGCTACACCTTC CASSYPQGEKYGYTF
- TRBJ1-2 - TRBV29-1 TGCAGCGTTGATGAGGGCGCGCCCTATGGCTACACCTTC CSVDEGAPYGYTF
many TRBJ2-3 TRBD2 TRBV6-6 TGTGCCAGCATCCCCGCGGGAGGGATCACAGATACGCAGTATTTT CASIPAGGITDTQYF
many TRBJ2-1 TRBD2 TRBV7-9 TGTGCCAGCAGCGCGGGACTAGCGGGAGTTTTGGGCAATGAGCAGTTCTTC CASSAGLAGVLGNEQFF
- TRBJ2-3 TRBD2 TRBV10-2 TGCGCCAGCAGTTTACTAGCGGGAGGTTATATGGAGTATTTT CASSLLAGGYMEYF
once TRBJ1-1 TRBD1 TRBV7-4 TGTGCCAGCAGCAAACGGGACAGTTGGACCGAAGCTTTCTTT CASSKRDSWTEAFF
- TRBJ2-1 TRBD2 TRBV4-1 TGCGCCAGCAGCCTCCCAATGGGGGGGATCGATGAGCAGTTCTTC CASSLPMGGIDEQFF
- TRBJ2-3 TRBD2 TRBV5-4 TGTGCCAGCAGTTCGCCGGGACTAGGTGTCGCAGATACGCAGTATTTT CASSSPGLGVADTQYF
many TRBJ2-7 TRBD2 TRBV7-2 TGTGCCAGCAGCTTAGCGACTAGCGGGAGGGCCGGCTACGAGCAGTACTTC CASSLATSGRAGYEQYF
- TRBJ1-5 TRBD1 TRBV7-4 TGTGCCAGCAGCCCGCCGGGGACAGGGGGCGCCGGCCAGCCCCAGCATTTT CASSPPGTGGAGQPQHF
- TRBJ2-3 - TRBV11-2 TGTGCCAGCAGCAACATCAGGGAATCCCCAGATACGCAGTATTTT CASSNIRESPDTQYF
few TRBJ2-3 TRBD2 TRBV12-3/TRBV12-4 TGTGCCAGCAGTCCCGGACAAGCGGGAGGTACAGATACGCAGTATTTT CASSPGQAGGTDTQYF
once TRBJ2-7 - TRBV2 TGTGCCAGCAGTACAGGGGGCGGGAGGCGAGGCGAGCAGTACTTC CASSTGGGRRGEQYF
- TRBJ2-6 TRBD1 TRBV12-3/TRBV12-4 TGTGCCAGCAGTTCTGTGACAGGGTCGGACTCTGGGGCCAACGTCCTGACTTTC CASSSVTGSDSGANVLTF
few TRBJ1-2 - TRBV4-1 TGCGCCAGCAGCCCGCTACGGGGTCCTAACTATGGCTACACCTTC CASSPLRGPNYGYTF
few TRBJ2-3 - TRBV7-9 TGTGCCAGCAGCTTTGGGGGATCAGATACGCAGTATTTT CASSFGGSDTQYF
- TRBJ2-5 TRBD1 TRBV5-6 TGTGCCAGCAGGATGACAGGGCAAGAGACCCAGTACTTC CASRMTGQETQYF